Presented here are 9 T cell receptor beta chains from one specimen sequenced in a study of shared clonotypes between healthy human individuals. Sequenced by immunoSEQ multiplex PCR; TCRdb stores in-frame clones only, minus some. The sample holds roughly 2.6 million clones; about 92% are singletons and the top ten take more than 0.12%. Sequenced: naive CD4+ T cells sorted from blood. The sample's subset: CD45RA+ positively selected. These receptors came from a man aged 18 to 30 in good health.

V is TRBV27 and J is TRBJ1-2; D may be TRBD1 (6 bases). Deletions cut 5 bases from V and 3 bases from J, with 19 bases between. Germline V gene lookup returns CDR1 MNHEY and CDR2 SMNVEV (reference sequence). The CDR3 is 16 amino acids. This CDR3 is CASSPRGQLYYYGYTF. The DNA of the CDR3 is TGTGCCAGCAGTCCGAGAGGACAGCTTTATTACTATGGCTACACCTTC.

This chain links TRBV20-1 with TRBJ2-5; D might be TRBD2 (6 bases). The CDR3 is 11 residues long. The germline CDR1 and CDR2 sequences are DFQATT and SNEGSKA (reference sequence). V was trimmed by 8 bases and J by 3 bases, leaving 10 bases between them. For the CDR3, the DNA is TGCAGTCCCCGACTAGAAGAGACCCAGTACTTC. Amino acids: CSPRLEETQYF.

Turning to this clone: Other DNA sequences within the sample encode an identical CDR3. CDR3 bases: TGCGCCAGCAGCTTCGGAGGGTATAATTCACCCCTCCACTTT. As protein: CASSFGGYNSPLHF. V gene TRBV5-1 combines with J gene TRBJ1-6; no firm D call. Germline CDR1 is SGHRS and CDR2 is YFSETQ. V was trimmed by 2 bases and J by 4 bases, leaving 7 bases between them. This CDR3 region has 14 residues.

This chain uses TRBV7-9 with TRBJ1-6; TRBD1 matches at 8 bases. Germline V gives CDR1 SEHNR, CDR2 FQNEAQ (reference sequence). Germline trimming cut 4 bases from V and 7 bases from J; bases unmatched to any gene: 6. This CDR3 is 15 amino acids long. The CDR3 sequence is CASSSRQGINSPLHF. CDR3 sequence (DNA): TGTGCCAGCAGCTCTCGACAGGGGATCAATTCACCCCTCCACTTT.

The table lists this clone with a count of one. The chain links TRBV7-8 to TRBJ2-7, with 11 bases aligning to TRBD2. Germline trimming cut 3 bases from V and 0 bases from J; bases unmatched to any gene: 1. The CDR3 consists of 15 residues. Germline lookup yields CDR1 SGHVS and CDR2 FQNEAQ. DNA of the CDR3: TGTGCCAGCAGCTTTACTAGCGGGAGCTCCTACGAGCAGTACTTC. Amino acids: CASSFTSGSSYEQYF.

This clone was recorded only once. Other DNA sequences from this sample encode an identical CDR3 as well. The chain employs TRBV5-6 and TRBJ2-2, with 8 positions matching TRBD2. Unmatched junction bases numbered 0, after V lost 2 bases and J lost 0 bases. Germline V gene sequence: CDR1 SGHDT, CDR2 YYEEEE. This CDR3 region has 15 residues. In DNA, the CDR3 is TGTGCCAGCAGCTTTAGCGGGGCGAACACCGGGGAGCTGTTTTTT. Translated: CASSFSGANTGELFF.

As DNA, the CDR3 is TGTGCCTGGTCGCCAGGGCGAGGGTACACAGATACGCAGTATTTT. This sequence encodes CAWSPGRGYTDTQYF. V usage is TRBV30 and J usage is TRBJ2-3, with D perhaps being TRBD1 or TRBD2 (5 bases each). Germline CDR1 is GTSNPN and CDR2 is SVGIG (reference sequence). V lost 5 bases to trimming and J lost 2 bases, with 17 bases between them. The CDR3 has 15 amino acids.

The chain combines TRBV6-5 with TRBJ2-7; 8 nucleotides match TRBD1. The germline gives CDR1 MNHEY, CDR2 SVGAGI. The CDR3 contains 14 residues. V dropped 6 bases and J dropped 6; count of bases not matched to a gene: 10. This CDR3 reads CASRSGTGTGEQYF. In DNA, the CDR3 is TGTGCCAGCAGGTCCGGGACAGGAACCGGCGAGCAGTACTTC.

The J gene is TRBJ1-1, the V gene TRBV6-5; no definite D call. The CDR3 has 14 amino acids. Germline CDR1 and CDR2: MNHEY and SVGAGI. V lost 6 bases to trimming and J lost 4 bases, with 15 bases between them. CDR3 in amino acids: CASSRVPGITEAFF. CDR3 sequence (DNA): TGTGCCAGCAGCCGCGTTCCGGGAATCACTGAAGCTTTCTTT.